This T cell receptor beta chain was captured by sequencing in a study of blood T cell repertoires in COVID-19. Original processing methods: Cell counts per sample came from amplifying reference gene primers. Assay used: immunoSEQ multiplex PCR; TCRdb lists only in-frame clones, some missing. V and J calls and clone size come straight from that table; D and trimming were deduced from the DNA. The top ten clones hold less than 5.5% of a sample with about 280,000 clones, around 80% of them seen once. This CDR3 contains 15 residues. V dropped 3 bases and J dropped 0 bases, with 14 bases sitting between them. In germline, CDR1 is DFQATT, CDR2 SNEGSKA (reference sequence). Everyone who took part was about 18 to 90 years old, and they came from about two dozen US areas. Participants' reported clinical history set cohort assignment. Exposed enrollees encountered a COVID-19 case at some point within 2 weeks before study entry.

The rearrangement joins TRBV20-1 to TRBJ1-2; no definite D call. The origin of this receptor is a man in his forties who had been exposed to COVID-19. What was sequenced was PBMCs or T cells enriched from blood (not recorded which). CDR3 amino acids: CSASTPHSTNYGYTF. CDR3 bases: TGCAGTGCTAGTACCCCCCACAGTACTAACTATGGCTACACCTTC.